The 25 T cell receptor beta chains presented below share a single source sample, sequenced in a study of blood T cell repertoires in COVID-19. The repertoire was sequenced with immunoSEQ multiplex PCR; TCRdb's copy has only in-frame clones and lacks some. The sample has more than 95,000 clones; approximately 74% are singletons. The sequenced sample was peripheral blood. The receptor set was obtained from a man in his 60s with acute or convalescent COVID-19.

This clone was seen only a few times. The chain couples TRBV10-1 to TRBJ2-7, with D tentatively TRBD2 (6 bases). The CDR3 runs to 14 residues. Germline CDR1 WNHNN, CDR2 SYGVQD (reference sequence). V was shortened by 2 bases and J by 3 bases, with 11 bases between the two germline ends. The CDR3 nucleotides read TGCGCCAGCAGTGAGAGGTACGGGGGCTACGAGCAGTACTTC. It codes for CASSERYGGYEQYF.

V is TRBV4-1 and J is TRBJ1-5, with D maybe TRBD1 (6 bases). The V end was cut by 1 base, the J end by 4 bases, with 14 bases between. The germline CDR1 and CDR2 sequences are MGHRA and YSYEKL. This CDR3 comprises 16 residues. The CDR3, as DNA: TGCGCCAGCAGCCAAGCGTTAGGGGGGGGGAATCAGCCCCAGCATTTT. Translated: CASSQALGGGNQPQHF.

This chain uses TRBV4-2 with TRBJ1-4; D not resolved. CDR3 length: 15 residues. Trimming removed 0 bases from V and 2 bases from J, with 7 bases in between. Germline-derived CDR1 and CDR2 are LGHNA and YNFKEQ. CDR3 coding DNA: TGTGCCAGCAGCCAAGATGTCCGGACTAATGAAAAACTGTTTTTT. It yields the protein CASSQDVRTNEKLFF.

The chain employs TRBV5-1 and TRBJ2-7, with D tentatively TRBD2 (6 bases). Trimming stripped 4 bases from V and 3 bases from J, with 20 bases between. Germline V gene sequence: CDR1 SGHRS, CDR2 YFSETQ. The CDR3 is 16 residues long. The CDR3 protein is CASSPSGTLLDYEQYF. The CDR3 DNA sequence: TGCGCCAGCAGCCCATCCGGGACTTTATTAGACTACGAGCAGTACTTC.

This sequence joins TRBV6-5 and TRBJ1-4; 7 bases agree with TRBD1. CDR1 is MNHEY and CDR2 is SVGAGI in the germline V gene. The V segment lost 4 bases and the J segment 0 bases; nucleotides outside the gene matches: 5. This CDR3 region has 16 residues. The CDR3 nucleotides are TGTGCCAGCAGTTCGGGACAGCGTGCAACTAATGAAAAACTGTTTTTT. Translating it yields CASSSGQRATNEKLFF.

The rearrangement links TRBV5-1 to TRBJ1-1, with D unclear. The ends were cut back, 6 bases at V and 0 bases at J, with 15 bases in the middle. CDR3 length: 15 residues. Germline assignment: CDR1 SGHRS and CDR2 YFSETQ. The CDR3 sequence: CASTTAADMNTEAFF. CDR3 bases: TGCGCCAGCACAACAGCTGCTGACATGAACACTGAAGCTTTCTTT.

In its sample, this clone was seen a few times. This chain uses TRBV7-9 with TRBJ2-5, with D possibly TRBD2 on 5 matching bases. From germline, CDR1 is SEHNR and CDR2 FQNEAQ (reference sequence). Deletions cut 5 bases from V and 2 bases from J, with 12 bases between. This CDR3 has 14 residues. CDR3 nucleotides: TGTGCCAGCAGCCGAACTAGTTCTCAAGAGACCCAGTACTTC. Its translation: CASSRTSSQETQYF. Full variable domain (remainder filled in from reference TRBV7-9 and TRBJ2-5): DTGVSQNPRHKITKRGQNVTFRCDPISEHNRLYWYRQTLGQGPEFLTYFQNEAQLEKSRLLSDRFSAERPKGSFSTLEIQRTEQGDSAMYLCASSRTSSQETQYFGPGTRLLVL.

The chain has TRBV19 and TRBJ1-2, with 8 positions matching TRBD1. The CDR3 sequence is 14 residues long. Germline lookup yields CDR1 LNHDA and CDR2 SQIVND (reference sequence). Trimming removed 3 bases from V and 3 bases from J; junction bases left unmatched: 3. CDR3 residues: CASSISGGYYGYTF. CDR3 nucleotide sequence: TGTGCCAGTAGTATCTCAGGGGGCTACTATGGCTACACCTTC.

This clone was counted once. The chain employs TRBV4-2 and TRBJ2-7; 7 positions agree with TRBD2. This CDR3 is built from 13 residues. CDR1 is LGHNA, CDR2 YNFKEQ, per germline. Trimming took 4 bases from V and 7 from J; bases not matched to a gene: 7. The CDR3 protein is CASSLRDYGEQYF. Here the CDR3 DNA reads TGTGCCAGCAGCCTCAGGGACTACGGAGAGCAGTACTTC.

The chain links TRBV9 to TRBJ1-1, with 7 bases matching TRBD1. The CDR3 is 17 residues long. Germline V gene lookup returns CDR1 SGDLS and CDR2 YYNGEE. Trimming at V came to 4 bases and at J to 5 bases, leaving 17 bases not matched to a gene. The CDR3 loop reads CASSPRASGQVATEAFF. The DNA for the CDR3 is TGTGCCAGCAGCCCCCGAGCCTCAGGACAGGTCGCAACTGAAGCTTTCTTT.

CDR3 nucleotide sequence: TGTGCCAGCAGTTACGGGGACAGCCATGGCTACACCTTC. This sequence encodes CASSYGDSHGYTF. V and J are TRBV6-5 and TRBJ1-2; 7 nucleotides align to TRBD1. CDR3 length: 13 residues. The V and J ends lost 2 bases and 6 bases, in that order; junction bases with no gene match: 3. Germline V gene lookup returns CDR1 MNHEY and CDR2 SVGAGI.

In DNA form, the CDR3 reads TGCGCCAGCAGCTCGACAGGGCTGGGGGACACTGAAGCTTTCTTT. Its translation: CASSSTGLGDTEAFF. The J gene is TRBJ1-1, the V gene TRBV5-1; 7 nucleotides match TRBD1. Looked up from germline, CDR1 is SGHRS and CDR2 is YFSETQ. The CDR3 length is 15 residues. V was pared by 3 bases and J by 3 bases, with 8 bases of the junction left unmatched.

The genes are TRBV2 and TRBJ2-1; no firm D call. The CDR3 covers 12 residues. V was cut by 3 bases and J by 15 bases, with 15 bases left in between. Germline V CDR1 and CDR2: SNHLY, FYNNEI. The CDR3 reads CASSDADFRRFF. The CDR3 DNA reads as TGTGCCAGCAGTGATGCGGATTTTCGGCGGTTCTTC.

The J gene is TRBJ1-1, the V gene TRBV2; a possible D gene is TRBD1 (6 bases). Germline CDR1 is SNHLY and CDR2 is FYNNEI. The CDR3 runs 13 residues. The V gene lost 5 bases and the J gene lost 1 base, with 8 bases spanning the gap. The CDR3 region is CASSRTANTEAFF. The CDR3 DNA sequence: TGTGCCAGCAGTAGGACAGCGAACACTGAAGCTTTCTTT.

The V call is TRBV5-1, the J call TRBJ1-1; a possible D gene is TRBD1 (5 bases). The CDR3 extends over 16 amino acids. Germline V lookup: CDR1 SGHRS, CDR2 YFSETQ. V shed 2 bases and J shed 2 bases, with 16 bases lying between them. Here the CDR3 DNA reads TGCGCCAGCAGCTTTTCGGCCAAGGGACTTAACACTGAAGCTTTCTTT. The encoded protein is CASSFSAKGLNTEAFF.

The rearrangement links TRBV10-2 to TRBJ2-7; D is possibly TRBD1 (6 bases). Deletions cut 6 bases from V and 0 bases from J, with 9 bases between. Germline CDR1 is WSHSY and CDR2 is SAAADI. The CDR3 is 13 amino acids. This CDR3 is CASSGTNSYEQYF. The CDR3 DNA is TGCGCCAGCAGCGGGACAAACTCCTACGAGCAGTACTTC.

V and J are TRBV5-1 and TRBJ1-1, with D maybe TRBD1 (5 bases). V shed 4 bases and J shed 1 base, with 11 bases lying between them. Germline CDR1 and CDR2: SGHRS and YFSETQ. The CDR3 extends over 14 amino acids. The CDR3 region is CASSLQVSNTEAFF. The CDR3 coding sequence is TGCGCCAGCAGCCTACAGGTTTCGAACACTGAAGCTTTCTTT.

The chain carries TRBV19 and TRBJ2-3; tentatively, D is TRBD2 (5 bases). CDR3 length: 14 amino acids. Germline CDR1 LNHDA, CDR2 SQIVND (reference sequence). V lost 5 bases to trimming and J lost 0 bases, with 9 bases between them. CDR3 nucleotide sequence: TGTGCCAGTAGTGACCGGGGAAGCACAGATACGCAGTATTTT. This encodes CASSDRGSTDTQYF.

V and J are TRBV24-1 and TRBJ2-1; D is possibly TRBD1 (5 bases). Germline-derived CDR1 and CDR2 are KGHDR and SFDVKD. This CDR3 has 14 residues. With 8 bases removed from V and 3 bases from J, the gap between germline ends came to 13 bases. The CDR3 here is CATKSATGYNEQFF. The CDR3 DNA is TGTGCCACCAAGTCCGCCACAGGCTACAATGAGCAGTTCTTC.

For the CDR3, the DNA is TGTGCCAGCAGCCCTGACAACGATGAGCAGTTCTTC. The encoded protein is CASSPDNDEQFF. The rearrangement joins TRBV7-9 to TRBJ2-1, with D unresolved. Germline V lookup: CDR1 SEHNR, CDR2 FQNEAQ (reference sequence). The CDR3 spans 12 residues. V was cut by 5 bases and J by 8 bases, with 10 bases left in between.

The J gene is TRBJ2-3, the V gene TRBV5-1, with D possibly being TRBD2 (6 bases). This CDR3 is 12 amino acids long. From germline, CDR1 is SGHRS and CDR2 YFSETQ. V lost 0 bases and J lost 9, with 8 bases in between. The DNA of the CDR3 is TGCGCCAGCAGCTTGGCCGCGGGGACGCAGTATTTT. This translates into CASSLAAGTQYF.

The chain uses TRBV12-5 and TRBJ2-3; tentative D call: TRBD2 (5 bases). Trimming shortened V by 1 base and J by 6 bases, and 17 bases separated the two germline ends. Per the germline V gene, CDR1 is LGHNT and CDR2 is FRNRAP. The CDR3 consists of 16 residues. The CDR3 loop is CASGLGVGAPSDTQYF. Here the CDR3 DNA reads TGTGCTAGTGGTTTGGGGGTGGGAGCGCCAAGTGATACGCAGTATTTT.

Concerning this clone: A junction boundary mismatches the germline segment, possibly from a read error. CDR3 region: CASSLEGTGGRVRSPLHF. CDR3 bases: TGTGCCAGCAGCCTAGAGGGGACAGGGGGCCGGGTACGTTCACCCCTCCACTTT. V gene TRBV11-2 combines with J gene TRBJ1-6, with 12 bases that match TRBD1. The CDR3 spans 18 residues. Germline V gene lookup returns CDR1 SGHAT and CDR2 FQNNGV.

This chain uses TRBV18 with TRBJ1-4, with D perhaps matching TRBD1 (5 bases). The ends were cut back, 4 bases at V and 4 bases at J, with 13 bases in the middle. CDR3 length: 15 residues. Germline CDR1 and CDR2: KGHSH and LQKENI. In DNA, the CDR3 is TGTGCCAGCTCACTCCGACAGACATTTAATGAAAAACTGTTTTTT. It encodes CASSLRQTFNEKLFF.

The chain has TRBV6-5 and TRBJ2-5; no firm D call. This CDR3 comprises 10 residues. Trimming cost V 7 bases and J 4 bases, with 4 bases left between them. The germline V gene encodes CDR1 MNHEY and CDR2 SVGAGI. The CDR3 DNA follows: TGTGCCAGCATATCAGAGACCCAGTACTTC. Protein product: CASISETQYF.